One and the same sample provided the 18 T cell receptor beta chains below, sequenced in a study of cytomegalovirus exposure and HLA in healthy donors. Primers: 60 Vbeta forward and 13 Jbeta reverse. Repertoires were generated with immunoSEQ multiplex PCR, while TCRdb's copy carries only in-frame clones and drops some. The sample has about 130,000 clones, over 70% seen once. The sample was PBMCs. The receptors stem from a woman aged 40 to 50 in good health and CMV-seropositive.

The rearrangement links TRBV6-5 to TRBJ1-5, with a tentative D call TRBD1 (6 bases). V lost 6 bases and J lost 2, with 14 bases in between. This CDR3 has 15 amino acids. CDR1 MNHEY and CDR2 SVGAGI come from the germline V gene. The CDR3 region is CASSLRGGGNQPQHF. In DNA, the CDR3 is TGTGCCAGCAGCCTCAGGGGAGGGGGCAATCAGCCCCAGCATTTT.

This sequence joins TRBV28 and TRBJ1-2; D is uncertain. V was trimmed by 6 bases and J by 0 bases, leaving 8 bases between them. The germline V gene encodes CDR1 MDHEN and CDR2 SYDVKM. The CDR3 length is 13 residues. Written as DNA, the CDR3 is TGTGCCAGCAGGGGTACAGCTAACTATGGCTACACCTTC. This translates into CASRGTANYGYTF.

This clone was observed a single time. This CDR3 reads CASSLSWLGDQPQHF. The CDR3 coding sequence is TGTGCCAGCAGCTTAAGTTGGTTAGGGGATCAGCCCCAGCATTTT. The chain has TRBV7-2 and TRBJ1-5, with D tentatively TRBD1 (5 bases). The CDR3 runs 15 residues. Germline V gene data show CDR1 as SGHTA and CDR2 as FQGNSA. V was cut by 2 bases and J by 5 bases, with 13 bases left in between.

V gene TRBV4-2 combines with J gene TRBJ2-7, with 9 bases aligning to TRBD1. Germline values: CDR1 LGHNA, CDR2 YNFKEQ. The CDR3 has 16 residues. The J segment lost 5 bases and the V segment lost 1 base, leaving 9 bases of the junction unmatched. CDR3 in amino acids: CASSQVDGQGKNEQYF. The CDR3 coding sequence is TGTGCCAGCAGCCAAGTCGACGGACAGGGGAAGAACGAGCAGTACTTC.

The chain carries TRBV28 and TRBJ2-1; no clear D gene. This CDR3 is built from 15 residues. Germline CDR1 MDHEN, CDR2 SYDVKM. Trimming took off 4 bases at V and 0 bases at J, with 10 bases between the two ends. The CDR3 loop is CASSYIVSSYNEQFF. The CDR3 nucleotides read TGTGCCAGCAGTTATATCGTTAGCTCCTACAATGAGCAGTTCTTC.

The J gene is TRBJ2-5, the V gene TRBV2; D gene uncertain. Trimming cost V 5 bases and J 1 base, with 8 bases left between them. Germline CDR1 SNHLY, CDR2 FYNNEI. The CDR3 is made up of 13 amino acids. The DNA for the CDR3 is TGTGCCAGCAGTCCGTCTCTCCAAGAGACCCAGTACTTC. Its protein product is CASSPSLQETQYF.

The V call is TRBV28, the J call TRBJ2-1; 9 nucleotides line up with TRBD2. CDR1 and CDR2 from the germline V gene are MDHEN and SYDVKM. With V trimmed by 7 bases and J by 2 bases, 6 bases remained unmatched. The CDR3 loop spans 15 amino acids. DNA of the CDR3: TGTGCCAGCAAAAGGTCTAGCGGGACCTACAATGAGCAGTTCTTC. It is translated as CASKRSSGTYNEQFF.

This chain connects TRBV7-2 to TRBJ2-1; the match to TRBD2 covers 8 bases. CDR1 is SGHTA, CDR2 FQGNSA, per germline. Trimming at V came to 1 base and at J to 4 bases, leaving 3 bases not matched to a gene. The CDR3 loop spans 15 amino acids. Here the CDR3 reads CASSLVAGGYNEQFF. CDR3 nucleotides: TGTGCCAGCAGCTTAGTCGCGGGGGGATACAATGAGCAGTTCTTC.

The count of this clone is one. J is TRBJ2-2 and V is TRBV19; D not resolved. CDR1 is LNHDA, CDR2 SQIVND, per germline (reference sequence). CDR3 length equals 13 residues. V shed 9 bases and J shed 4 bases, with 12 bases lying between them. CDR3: CASRGGGTGELFF. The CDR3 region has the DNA TGTGCCAGCCGAGGTGGCGGCACCGGGGAGCTGTTTTTT.

For the CDR3, the DNA is TGCAGCGTTGTGAGGCATGACGGAAACACCATATATTTT. Amino acid sequence: CSVVRHDGNTIYF. This chain links TRBV29-1 with TRBJ1-3; unclear D gene. The germline V and J ends were trimmed by 4 bases and 4 bases, with 11 bases remaining between them. Germline assignment: CDR1 SQVTM and CDR2 ANQGSEA. This CDR3 spans 13 amino acids.

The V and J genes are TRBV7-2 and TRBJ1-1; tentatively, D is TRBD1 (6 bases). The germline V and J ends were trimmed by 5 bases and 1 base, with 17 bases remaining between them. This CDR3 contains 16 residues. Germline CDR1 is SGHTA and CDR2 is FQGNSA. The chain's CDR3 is CASSLSPQGSNTEAFF. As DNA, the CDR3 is TGTGCCAGCAGCCTCTCCCCACAGGGCTCGAACACTGAAGCTTTCTTT.

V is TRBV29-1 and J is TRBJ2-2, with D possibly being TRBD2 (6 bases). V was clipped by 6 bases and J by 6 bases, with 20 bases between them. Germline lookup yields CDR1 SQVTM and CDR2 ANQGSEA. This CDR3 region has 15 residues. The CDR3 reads CSVGHGRGSAGELFF. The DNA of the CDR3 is TGCAGCGTCGGCCACGGGCGGGGCAGCGCCGGGGAGCTGTTTTTT.

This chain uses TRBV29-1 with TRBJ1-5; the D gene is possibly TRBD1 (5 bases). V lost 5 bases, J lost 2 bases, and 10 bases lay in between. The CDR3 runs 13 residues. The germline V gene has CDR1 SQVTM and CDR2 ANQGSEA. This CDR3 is CSVLGEGNQPQHF. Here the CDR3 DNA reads TGCAGCGTTCTAGGGGAGGGCAATCAGCCCCAGCATTTT. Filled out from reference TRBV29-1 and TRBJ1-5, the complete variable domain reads SAVISQKPSRDICQRGTSLTIQCQVDSQVTMMFWYRQQPGQSLTLIATANQGSEATYESGFVIDKFPISRPNLTFSTLTVSNMSPEDSSIYLCSVLGEGNQPQHFGDGTRLSIL.

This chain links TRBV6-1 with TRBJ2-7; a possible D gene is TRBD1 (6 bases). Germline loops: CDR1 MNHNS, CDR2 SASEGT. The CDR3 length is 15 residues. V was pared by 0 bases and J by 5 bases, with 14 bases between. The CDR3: CASSEADNRANEQYF. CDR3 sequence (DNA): TGTGCCAGCAGTGAAGCCGATAACAGGGCAAACGAGCAGTACTTC.

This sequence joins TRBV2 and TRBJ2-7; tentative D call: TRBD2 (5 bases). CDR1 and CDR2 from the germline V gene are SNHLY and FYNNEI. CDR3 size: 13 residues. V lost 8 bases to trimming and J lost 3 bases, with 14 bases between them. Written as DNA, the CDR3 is TGTGCCAGCGTCGGGATGTGGGGCTACGAGCAGTACTTC. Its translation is CASVGMWGYEQYF.

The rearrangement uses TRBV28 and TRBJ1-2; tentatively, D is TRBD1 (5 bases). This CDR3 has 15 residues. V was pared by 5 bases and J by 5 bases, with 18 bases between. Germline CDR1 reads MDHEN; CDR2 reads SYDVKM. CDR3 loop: CASSPIMERGYGYTF. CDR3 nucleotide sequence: TGTGCCAGCAGTCCGATCATGGAAAGGGGATATGGCTACACCTTC.

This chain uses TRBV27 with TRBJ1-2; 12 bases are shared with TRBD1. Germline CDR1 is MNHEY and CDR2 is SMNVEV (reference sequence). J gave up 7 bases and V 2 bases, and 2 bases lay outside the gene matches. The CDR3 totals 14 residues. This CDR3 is CASSLGTGGGGYTF. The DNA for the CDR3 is TGTGCCAGCAGTTTAGGGACAGGGGGCGGTGGCTACACCTTC.

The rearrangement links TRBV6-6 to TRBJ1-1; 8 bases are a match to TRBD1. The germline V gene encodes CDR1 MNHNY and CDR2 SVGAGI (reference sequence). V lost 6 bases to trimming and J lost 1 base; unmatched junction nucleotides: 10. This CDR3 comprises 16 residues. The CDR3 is CASRKGSGTGNTEAFF. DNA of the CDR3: TGTGCCAGCAGGAAAGGATCCGGGACAGGGAACACTGAAGCTTTCTTT.